This T cell receptor beta chain was sequenced during a study of identical twins. Findings of the study overall: The analysis was cross-sectional rather than longitudinal within donors. Invariant populations such as MAIT and iNKT cells could partly muddle zero-insertion analyses. Sharing of beta out-of-frame sequences by twins showed a weaker excess. There were fewer insertions in abundant cord blood beta clonotypes, but memory repertoires showed no such pattern.

TCRdb redid the calling of the 5' RACE reads with MiXCR, one entry per CDR3 protein. This repertoire shows about 1.7 million distinct CDR3 sequences, less than 35% found once; its top ten account for about 0.3%. The V gene's germline CDR1 is ENHRY and CDR2 SYGVKD. CDR3 length: 14 amino acids. J was trimmed by 3 bases and V by 10 bases; bases with no gene match: 9. The table lists this clonotype with a few counts. As yet, its antigen is unknown. Material for sequencing was cord blood. The V and J genes are TRBV10-3 and TRBJ2-3; the match to TRBD2 covers 8 bases. The sequence was obtained from a newborn girl in good health. The CDR3 spells CATSAGAVTDTQYF. DNA for the CDR3: TGTGCCACCTCAGCGGGAGCGGTGACAGATACGCAGTATTTT.